Below are 4 T cell receptor beta chains sequenced from a single sample in a study of T cell changes during pregnancy in multiple sclerosis. TCRdb's table, derived via immunoSEQ multiplex PCR, lists solely in-frame clones and lacks some. This table has about 70,000 clones, around 90% appearing once. The material sequenced was peripheral blood, taken in the second trimester of pregnancy. These receptors came from a female donor in good health, enrolled as a control in a pregnancy study.

This clone was seen just once. This sequence joins TRBV9 and TRBJ2-3, with D possibly being TRBD2 (5 bases). This CDR3 region has 14 residues. Germline V gene data show CDR1 as SGDLS and CDR2 as YYNGEE. V lost 0 bases and J 6 bases, leaving 11 bases between the germline ends. This CDR3 reads CASSVALAPDTQYF. Written as DNA, the CDR3 is TGTGCCAGCAGCGTAGCCTTAGCGCCCGATACGCAGTATTTT.

This rearrangement joins TRBV30 to TRBJ1-5; D uncertain. V shed 0 bases and J shed 2 bases, with 11 bases lying between them. This CDR3 comprises 15 residues. Germline V CDR1 and CDR2: GTSNPN, SVGIG (reference sequence). The CDR3 nucleotides are TGTGCCTGGAGTGTACCTCGGGGTGGCAATCAGCCCCAGCATTTT. Protein sequence: CAWSVPRGGNQPQHF.

The genes are TRBV6-4 and TRBJ2-2; no clear D. Germline V gene sequence: CDR1 MRHNA, CDR2 SNTAGT. The CDR3 runs 13 residues. With 6 bases removed from V and 0 bases from J, the gap between germline ends came to 5 bases. Here the CDR3 reads CASSPANTGELFF. The CDR3 coding sequence is TGTGCCAGCAGCCCCGCGAACACCGGGGAGCTGTTTTTT.

This sequence joins TRBV15 and TRBJ1-1, with TRBD1 as a possible D gene (6 bases). The CDR3 has 15 amino acids. The germline V gene has CDR1 LNHNV and CDR2 YYDKDF (reference sequence). The V and J ends lost 3 bases and 4 bases respectively, with 15 bases between them. CDR3 loop: CATSRGGPGGTEAFF. CDR3 nucleotides: TGTGCCACCAGCAGGGGGGGGCCCGGAGGCACTGAAGCTTTCTTT.